This TCR beta chain was sequenced for a study of CD8 T cells in ankylosing spondylitis (dated by TCRdb to 2016 to 2017). About the full investigation: To find TCR variants linked to disease, the study profiled T cell receptor beta repertoires in ankylosing spondylitis patients and healthy donors. In total, the full study cohort was made up of roughly 110 healthy donors and approximately 24 ankylosing spondylitis patients. Samples of peripheral blood were taken, and for ankylosing spondylitis patients, synovial fluid was collected as well.

The sequencing machine was an Illumina HiSeq 2500. Quantitative 5'-RACE with molecular barcodes was the method used to prepare the TCR beta libraries. Regarding the original processing steps: A new computational method, built on a probabilistic model of VDJ rearrangement, was used to identify disease-linked TCR variants. Through fastp at Q25 and MiXCR, TCRdb rebuilt clones from the public reads, retaining in-frame beta chains. Here each entry gathers all rows of one CDR3 protein and keeps the most common genes and DNA. The V and J calls were not made by the authors but by TCRdb's processing. The sample data list about 100,000 distinct CDR3 sequences, and around 10% of these were observed just once. Jointly, the top ten make up roughly 4.6% of the sample. What the work shows at the level of the full study, not this receptor alone: Significant enrichment of the disease-linked clones was reported in matched synovial fluid samples from ankylosing spondylitis patients. A TCR beta motif of several highly homologous amino acid variants appeared characteristic of blood from ankylosing spondylitis patients. Some TCR beta motif variants had previously been reported in synovial fluid and blood of reactive arthritis patients, which suggested common disease-initiation mechanisms. The disease-linked clones showed a CD8+ phenotype and occurred at relatively low frequencies in peripheral blood.

CDR1 is given as SGHTA and CDR2 as FQGNSA, both from the germline V gene. Its CDR3 holds 16 amino acids, cysteine through phenylalanine. The CDR3 DNA has 48 bases and is translated from base 1. The junction carries 16 bases between V and J, which are trimmed by 5 bases and 2 bases respectively. In its sample, this clonotype was seen many times. The specificity of this receptor is unknown. No quality values exist for individual bases; no much larger clone is one base distant. This chain joins TRBV7-2 to TRBJ1-5, with TRBD1 perhaps the D gene, on 6 matching bases. The sample taken for sequencing was blood, either unsorted or a sorted T cell fraction (not recorded which). This clonotype was obtained from a male donor with ankylosing spondylitis or in good health (not recorded which). CDR3 region: CASSKGGRSGNQPQHF. The nucleotide sequence reads TGTGCCAGCAGCAAAGGGGGAAGGTCCGGCAATCAGCCCCAGCATTTT.